This T cell receptor (beta chain) was documented in a study of CD8 T cells in ankylosing spondylitis. Study findings and constraints: Reports say disease-linked clones showed up significantly more in matched ankylosing spondylitis synovial fluid.

Each TCR beta library was made by quantitative 5'-RACE that incorporated molecular barcodes. TCRdb passed the 5' RACE reads through MiXCR, listing each CDR3 protein once. The sample comprises hundreds of thousands of distinct CDR3 sequences, roughly a third of which are singletons, and 3.5% to 4.5% rests with the top ten. As regards this clonotype: Its antigen is not known.

This CDR3 region has 14 residues. V shed 0 bases and J shed 6 bases, with 9 bases lying between them. CDR1 and CDR2 (germline): LGHDT, YNNKEL (reference sequence). The sequencing input was blood, either unsorted or a sorted T cell fraction (not recorded which). V is TRBV3-1 and J is TRBJ2-1; D tentatively fits TRBD1 or TRBD2 (5 bases each). This receptor was identified in a male donor with ankylosing spondylitis or in good health (not recorded which). The CDR3 sequence: CASSQEWGFNEQFF. For the CDR3, the DNA is TGTGCCAGCAGCCAAGAATGGGGGTTCAATGAGCAGTTCTTC.